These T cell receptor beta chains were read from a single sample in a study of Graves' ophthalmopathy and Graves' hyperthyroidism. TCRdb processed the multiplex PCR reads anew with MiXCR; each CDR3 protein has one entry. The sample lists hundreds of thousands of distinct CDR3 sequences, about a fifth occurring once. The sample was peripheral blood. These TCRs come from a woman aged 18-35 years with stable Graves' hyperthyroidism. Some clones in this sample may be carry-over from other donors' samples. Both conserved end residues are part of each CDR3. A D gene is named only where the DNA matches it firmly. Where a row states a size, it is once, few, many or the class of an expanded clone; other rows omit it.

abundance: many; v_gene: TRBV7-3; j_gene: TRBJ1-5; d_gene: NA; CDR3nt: TGTGCCAGCAGCACCGGTTGGAATCAGCCCCAGCATTTT; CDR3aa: CASSTGWNQPQHF
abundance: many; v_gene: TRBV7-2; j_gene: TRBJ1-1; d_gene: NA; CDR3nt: TGTGCCAGCAGCGTAGCCTCTCGGGGGTACACTGAAGCTTTCTTT; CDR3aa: CASSVASRGYTEAFF
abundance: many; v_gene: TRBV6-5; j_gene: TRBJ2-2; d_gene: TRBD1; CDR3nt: TGTGCCAGCAGTTACGGCGGACAGGGTACCGGGGAGCTGTTTTTT; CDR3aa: CASSYGGQGTGELFF
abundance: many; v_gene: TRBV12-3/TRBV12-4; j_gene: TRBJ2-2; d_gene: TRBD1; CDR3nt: TGTGCCAGCAGTCCGGGACAGGGGGCGAGATGGGGGGAGCTGTTTTTT; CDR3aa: CASSPGQGARWGELFF
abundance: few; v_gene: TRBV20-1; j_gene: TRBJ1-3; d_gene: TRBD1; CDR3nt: TGCAGTGCTATAGACAGGGTATCTGGAAACACCATATATTTT; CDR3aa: CSAIDRVSGNTIYF
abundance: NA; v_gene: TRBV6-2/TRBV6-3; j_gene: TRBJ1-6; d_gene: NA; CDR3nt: TGTGCCAGCGCGTACGGGTGGAGAGATTCACCCCTCCACTTT; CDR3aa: CASAYGWRDSPLHF
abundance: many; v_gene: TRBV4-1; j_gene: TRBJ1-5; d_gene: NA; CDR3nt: TGCGCCAGCAGCCAGCTAGGGCAGCCCCAGCATTTT; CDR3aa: CASSQLGQPQHF
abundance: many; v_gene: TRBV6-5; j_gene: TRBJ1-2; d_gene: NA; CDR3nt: TGTGCCAGCAGTAGCCGGGACCGAGGTAACTATGGCTACACCTTC; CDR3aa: CASSSRDRGNYGYTF
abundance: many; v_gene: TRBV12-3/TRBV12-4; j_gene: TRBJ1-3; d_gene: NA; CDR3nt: TGTGCCAGCACCTTATCCCTCAGCTCTGGAAACACCATATATTTT; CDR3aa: CASTLSLSSGNTIYF
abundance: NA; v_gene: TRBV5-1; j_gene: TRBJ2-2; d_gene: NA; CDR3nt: TGCGCCAGCAGCTTGGCCCACAGGGTCCGCGGGGAGCTGTTTTTT; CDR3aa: CASSLAHRVRGELFF
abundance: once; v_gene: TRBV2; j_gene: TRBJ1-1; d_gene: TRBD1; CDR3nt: TGTGCCAGCAGTGAAATGGGACAGGGCACTGAAGCTTTCTTT; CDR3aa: CASSEMGQGTEAFF